The 23 T cell receptor beta chains presented below share a single source sample, sequenced in a study of regulatory and conventional T cells in RAG deficiency (dated by TCRdb to about 2017). Conventional CD4+ T cells were purified from blood as CD25-low CD127-high cells before genomic DNA extraction. Libraries were made using the immunoSEQ multiplex PCR assay. Sourced from immuneACCESS, this table was stored by TCRdb with only in-frame sequences that have V and J called. A share of the clones is absent; for the studies checked, an unresolved V gene accounts for under half, and the remainder has no known explanation. The sample table lists fewer than 30,000 clones, 90% to 95% of them with a count of one. Approximately 0.16% of the sample belongs to the ten largest clones. Another study also made use of these data, one on regulatory T cells. The second paper states: In the multiplex PCR, 52 forward TRBV primers and 13 reverse TRBJ primers were used, and assay-based and computational corrections were applied for amplification bias.

Sequencing was carried out using CD25- CD4+ T cells sorted from blood. The origin of the receptors is a human donor in good health.

The chain uses TRBV4-1 and TRBJ2-1, with TRBD2 matching 10 bases. Germline loops: CDR1 MGHRA, CDR2 YSYEKL. After removal of 3 bases from V and 0 bases from J, the junction contained 5 bases not matched to a gene. The CDR3 length is 17 residues. The CDR3 DNA sequence: TGCGCCAGCAGCCAGAGCGGGGGGGACCCCTCCTACAATGAGCAGTTCTTC. Amino acids: CASSQSGGDPSYNEQFF.

This chain connects TRBV7-2 to TRBJ2-1, with no clear D. The V end lost 1 base, the J end lost 4 bases, and 11 bases lay between the germline ends. The CDR3 loop spans 15 amino acids. Per germline, CDR1 SGHTA and CDR2 FQGNSA. The CDR3 bases are TGTGCCAGCAGCTTAGGCCCTGGTACTTACAATGAGCAGTTCTTC. Translating gives CASSLGPGTYNEQFF.

The rearrangement joins TRBV5-8 to TRBJ1-5; D is unclear. The CDR3 loop spans 15 amino acids. The V and J ends lost 4 bases and 2 bases respectively, with 13 bases between them. CDR1 is SGHTS, CDR2 YDEGEE, per germline. In DNA form, the CDR3 reads TGTGCCAGCAGCCCGGGAGGGATCGGCAATCAGCCCCAGCATTTT. As protein: CASSPGGIGNQPQHF.

V usage is TRBV6-6 and J usage is TRBJ1-2; the D gene is possibly TRBD1 (5 bases). The length of the CDR3 is 15 residues. Germline V CDR1 and CDR2: MNHNY, SVGAGI (reference sequence). Trimming took off 6 bases at V and 4 bases at J, with 18 bases between the two ends. CDR3 coding DNA: TGTGCCAGCAGAGAACCTGCAGGGTTTAGCTATGGCTACACCTTC. Its translation: CASREPAGFSYGYTF.

The V and J genes are TRBV2 and TRBJ2-3, with 9 bases lining up with TRBD2. The CDR3 sequence is 14 residues long. The V gene end was trimmed by 11 bases and the J gene end by 1 base; junction bases not matched to a gene: 7. Germline lookup yields CDR1 SNHLY and CDR2 FYNNEI. The CDR3 sequence is CALMAGGGTDTQYF. CDR3 bases: TGTGCCCTGATGGCGGGGGGGGGCACAGATACGCAGTATTTT.

The rearrangement links TRBV30 to TRBJ1-6, with 8 bases that match TRBD1. Losses at the gene ends were 4 bases for V and 11 bases for J; bases not matched to a gene: 10. This CDR3 spans 14 amino acids. Germline CDR1 is GTSNPN and CDR2 is SVGIG (reference sequence). The CDR3 loop is CAWKGRQGTAPLHF. The DNA of the CDR3 is TGTGCCTGGAAGGGGAGACAGGGGACCGCACCCCTCCACTTT.

The DNA of the CDR3 is TGTGCCATCAGTCAGGACAGGGAGGGAGGCTATGGCTACACCTTC. It encodes CAISQDREGGYGYTF. V is TRBV10-3 and J is TRBJ1-2, with 8 bases that match TRBD1. The CDR3 consists of 15 residues. Looked up from germline, CDR1 is ENHRY and CDR2 is SYGVKD. The ends lost 5 bases at V and 4 bases at J; junction bases unmatched: 9.

The rearrangement uses TRBV6-5 and TRBJ1-4; 8 bases are a match to TRBD1. Germline CDR1 reads MNHEY; CDR2 reads SVGAGI. The CDR3 runs to 15 residues. With 4 bases clipped from V and 8 bases from J, the junction kept 9 bases outside the gene matches. The CDR3 reads CASSSGGSGKEKLFF. DNA of the CDR3: TGTGCCAGCAGTTCAGGGGGCTCAGGCAAGGAAAAACTGTTTTTT.

This chain uses TRBV5-6 with TRBJ2-3, with a weak D call TRBD1 (5 bases). The germline V and J ends were trimmed by 3 bases and 4 bases, with 18 bases remaining between them. The V gene's germline CDR1 is SGHDT and CDR2 YYEEEE. The CDR3 sequence is 16 residues long. The CDR3 DNA follows: TGTGCCAGCAGCTACCTTAACCAGGGAAGGGCAGATACGCAGTATTTT. This codes for CASSYLNQGRADTQYF.

The chain recombines TRBV6-1 with TRBJ2-5, with 9 bases aligning to TRBD2. The CDR3 runs 16 residues. J lost 7 bases, V lost 0 bases, and 9 bases had no gene match. Germline V gene data show CDR1 as MNHNS and CDR2 as SASEGT. CDR3 amino acids: CASSEALTSGDWTQYF. The CDR3 region has the DNA TGTGCCAGCAGTGAAGCGCTGACTAGCGGTGACTGGACCCAGTACTTC.

The gene calls are TRBV6-1 and TRBJ1-1; TRBD1 might be the D (5 bases). Per germline, CDR1 MNHNS and CDR2 SASEGT. The V end lost 5 bases, the J end lost 1 base, and 8 bases lay between the germline ends. The CDR3 is made up of 13 amino acids. CDR3 in amino acids: CASSRTTNTEAFF. The CDR3 nucleotides are TGTGCCAGCAGTCGGACAACGAACACTGAAGCTTTCTTT.

The rearrangement joins TRBV28 to TRBJ1-2; no definite D call. This CDR3 contains 13 residues. Trimming left V 1 base short and J 2 bases short, with 5 bases between. CDR1 and CDR2 (germline): MDHEN, SYDVKM. CDR3 sequence reads: CASSLSRNYGYTF. CDR3 nucleotide sequence: TGTGCCAGCAGTTTATCCAGGAACTATGGCTACACCTTC.

The chain links TRBV6-5 to TRBJ1-1, with TRBD1 as a possible D gene (5 bases). V lost 6 bases and J 0 bases, leaving 8 bases between the germline ends. The CDR3 runs to 13 residues. Germline-derived CDR1 and CDR2 are MNHEY and SVGAGI. The DNA for the CDR3 is TGTGCCAGCAGCCGGGGGGTGAACACTGAAGCTTTCTTT. Translated, it gives CASSRGVNTEAFF.

The chain uses TRBV19 and TRBJ1-5, with a tentative D call TRBD1 (6 bases). Germline CDR1 LNHDA, CDR2 SQIVND (reference sequence). This CDR3 has 15 residues. Trimming cost V 3 bases and J 4 bases, with 13 bases left between them. The CDR3 coding sequence is TGTGCCAGTAGTATGTCGGGACACAATAATCAGCCCCAGCATTTT. Translation: CASSMSGHNNQPQHF. The full variable domain, its missing parts supplied by reference TRBV19 and TRBJ1-5, is DGGITQSPKYLFRKEGQNVTLSCEQNLNHDAMYWYRQDPGQGLRLIYYSQIVNDFQKGDIAEGYSVSREKKESFPLTVTSAQKNPTAFYLCASSMSGHNNQPQHFGDGTRLSIL.

The V call is TRBV18, the J call TRBJ1-5; 7 nucleotides line up with TRBD1. The CDR3 has 15 amino acids. Germline CDR1 is KGHSH and CDR2 is LQKENI. With 1 base clipped from V and 2 bases from J, the junction kept 2 bases outside the gene matches. The CDR3 region has the DNA TGTGCCAGCTCACCACTAGGGACAGGCAATCAGCCCCAGCATTTT. Encoded protein: CASSPLGTGNQPQHF.

This clone was observed once. The chain uses TRBV11-2 and TRBJ1-6, with D possibly TRBD1 on 5 matching bases. Germline V gene data show CDR1 as SGHAT and CDR2 as FQNNGV. There are 14 residues in the CDR3. V was clipped by 0 bases and J by 10 bases, with 10 bases between them. CDR3 sequence reads: CASSLDRRGSPLHF. CDR3 sequence (DNA): TGTGCCAGCAGCTTAGATCGGCGGGGGTCACCCCTCCACTTT.

This chain joins TRBV5-5 and TRBJ1-4, with 10 bases lining up with TRBD1. Unmatched junction bases numbered 16, after V lost 1 base and J lost 10 bases. Germline lookup yields CDR1 SGHKS and CDR2 YYEKEE (reference sequence). The CDR3 spans 18 residues. The CDR3 DNA sequence: TGTGCCAGCAGCTTGTGGGCGGGCTGGGAGACAGGGGGCCGAAAACTGTTTTTT. Translation: CASSLWAGWETGGRKLFF.

The chain couples TRBV28 to TRBJ1-5; D call uncertain. Germline V lookup: CDR1 MDHEN, CDR2 SYDVKM. Trimming pared 6 bases from V and 2 bases from J, leaving 8 bases between. This CDR3 spans 13 amino acids. DNA for the CDR3: TGTGCCAGCAGATCCAGCGGCAATCAGCCCCAGCATTTT. Amino acid sequence: CASRSSGNQPQHF.

This rearrangement joins TRBV30 to TRBJ1-6, with no clear D. This CDR3 contains 13 residues. Germline lookup yields CDR1 GTSNPN and CDR2 SVGIG (reference sequence). V lost 4 bases and J lost 0, with 4 bases in between. CDR3 bases: TGTGCCTGGAAGAGCTCCTATAATTCACCCCTCCACTTT. Translating gives CAWKSSYNSPLHF.

The rearrangement links TRBV6-6 to TRBJ1-1, with D possibly being TRBD1 (5 bases). CDR3 length: 14 amino acids. V was shortened by 3 bases and J by 1 base, with 9 bases between the two germline ends. In germline, CDR1 is MNHNY, CDR2 SVGAGI (reference sequence). This chain's CDR3 is CASSYGGGNTEAFF. The CDR3 DNA sequence: TGTGCCAGCAGTTATGGGGGAGGGAACACTGAAGCTTTCTTT.

The rearrangement links TRBV19 to TRBJ1-4; D not certain. Trimming took 0 bases from V and 2 from J, leaving 10 bases between them. Germline V gene sequence: CDR1 LNHDA, CDR2 SQIVND (reference sequence). There are 16 residues in the CDR3. CDR3 DNA: TGTGCCAGTAGTATAGATCCAGATCCCACTAATGAAAAACTGTTTTTT. Translation: CASSIDPDPTNEKLFF.

V and J are TRBV4-1 and TRBJ1-1, with unresolved D. This CDR3 region has 13 residues. The germline CDR1 and CDR2 sequences are MGHRA and YSYEKL. V shed 0 bases and J shed 5 bases, with 7 bases lying between them. The CDR3 nucleotides are TGCGCCAGCAGCCAAGAAACGGGGACTGAAGCTTTCTTT. Encoded protein: CASSQETGTEAFF.

The chain recombines TRBV5-4 with TRBJ2-2, with unresolved D. This CDR3 comprises 15 residues. The germline V gene encodes CDR1 SGHNT and CDR2 YYREEE (reference sequence). Trimming removed 4 bases at V and 1 base at J, with 11 bases between. In DNA form, the CDR3 reads TGTGCCAGCAGCCCATTAACAAAGAACACCGGGGAGCTGTTTTTT. It specifies CASSPLTKNTGELFF. The complete variable domain, with remaining parts taken from reference TRBV5-4 and TRBJ2-2, reads ETGVTQSPTHLIKTRGQQVTLRCSSQSGHNTVSWYQQALGQGPQFIFQYYREEENGRGNFPPRFSGLQFPNYSSELNVNALELDDSALYLCASSPLTKNTGELFFGEGSRLTVL.